This T cell receptor (beta chain) was sequenced in a study of technical replicates of blood from several donors. Assay: immunoSEQ multiplex PCR; the TCRdb copy retains only in-frame clones and omits some. The table lists tens of thousands of clones, more than 90% of them singletons. The CDR3 length is 15 residues. Trimming cost V 0 bases and J 2 bases; bases outside gene matches: 3. Germline CDR1 is MGHRA and CDR2 is YSYEKL. The receptor's source is a human donor in good health. Material for sequencing was T cells isolated from PBMCs. The V gene is TRBV4-1, the J gene TRBJ2-7; 8 positions agree with TRBD1. CDR3 in amino acids: CASSQDSRGPYEQYF. CDR3 DNA: TGCGCCAGCAGCCAAGATTCCAGGGGGCCCTACGAGCAGTACTTC.